This TCR beta chain was sequenced in a study of cytomegalovirus exposure and HLA in healthy donors. The CDR3 consists of 18 residues. The germline gives CDR1 SGHAT, CDR2 FQNNGV. Unmatched junction bases numbered 19, after V lost 2 bases and J lost 10 bases. Notes on the study in general: Cytomegalovirus association was assigned to approximately 160 TCR beta chains. Researchers reported that three CMV-associated chains were confirmed in vitro as CMV antigen-specific.

About this clone itself: The antigen remains unidentified.

Here immunoSEQ multiplex PCR was the method, and the copy in TCRdb shows in-frame clones only, minus some. The sample includes roughly 67,000 clones, roughly nine tenths of them seen just once. The origin of this receptor is a man younger than 30 in good health and CMV-seronegative. The V call is TRBV11-2, the J call TRBJ2-1, with 8 bases that match TRBD2. Sample: PBMCs. CDR3 in amino acids: CASSLIPSGFVLPNEQFF. The CDR3 bases are TGTGCCAGCAGCTTAATCCCTAGCGGGTTCGTACTCCCTAACGAGCAGTTCTTC.